What follows are 15 T cell receptor beta chains derived from one specimen sequenced in a study of tumor-infiltrating lymphocytes in primary liver carcinoma. Germline DNA was extracted too, while blood RNA derived from unsorted whole blood. TCR beta cDNA was reverse-transcribed from 500 ng of total RNA. The reaction used a constant-region primer and ProtoScript II reverse transcriptase. For TCR beta, libraries were produced by three nested multiplex PCR rounds using slightly modified ARM-PCR. The first two PCR rounds used TRBV1-TRBV30 forward primers with a C-beta reverse primer, around 10 cycles each. TCRdb itself ran the multiplex PCR reads through MiXCR, one entry per CDR3 protein. The sample lists about 350,000 distinct CDR3 sequences; less than 65% were seen once. The material sequenced was peripheral blood. The origin of the receptors is a man in his forties with primary liver carcinoma and hepatitis B virus infection.

Turning to this clonotype: Germline is not matched at one junction end, which may reflect a read error. The chain joins TRBV11-2 to TRBJ2-2; TRBD1 or TRBD2 may be the D gene (5 bases each). Germline loops: CDR1 SGHAT, CDR2 FQNNGV. This CDR3 region has 19 residues. The CDR3 nucleotides read TGTGCCAGCAGCTTAGTAGCCCTACATAGTGATACCAGGGCCGGGGAACTGTTTTTT. Translation: CASSLVALHSDTRAGELFF.

Regarding this clonotype: Since a much larger clone is just one base distant, this may be a read error. This chain links TRBV6-2 or TRBV6-3 with TRBJ2-3, with 10 nucleotides matching TRBD2. CDR3 length: 17 residues. CDR1 is MNHEY and CDR2 is SVGEGT in the germline V gene. CDR3 sequence: CTSSYSPSGSDTDTQYF. CDR3 nucleotide sequence: TGTACCAGCAGTTACTCACCTAGCGGGAGCGACACAGATACGCAGTATTTT.

This clonotype was seen only once. One end of the junction does not line up with germline, which may come from a read error. The chain links TRBV11-2 to TRBJ2-1; unclear D gene. The CDR3 loop spans 14 amino acids. From germline, CDR1 is SGHAT and CDR2 FQNNGV. As DNA, the CDR3 is TGTGCCAGCAGCCTCGTGTCAAATTACAATGAACAGTTCTTC. Amino acids: CASSLVSNYNEQFF.

The V gene is TRBV4-1, the J gene TRBJ2-2; D is possibly TRBD2 (6 bases). Germline CDR1 is MGHRA and CDR2 is YSYEKL. This CDR3 has 16 amino acids. V lost 1 base, J lost 4 bases, and 13 bases lay in between. The CDR3 here is CASSQAEASATGELFF. The CDR3 DNA reads TGCGCCAGCAGCCAAGCAGAGGCTAGCGCCACCGGGGAGCTGTTTTTT.

As to this clonotype: One end of the junction varies from germline; a read error may be responsible. This chain links TRBV11-2 with TRBJ2-7, with D possibly TRBD2 on 5 matching bases. There are 14 residues in the CDR3. The germline gives CDR1 SGHAT, CDR2 FQNNGV. In DNA, the CDR3 is TGTGCCGGCAGGCCCAGCGGAAGCTCCTACGAGCAGTACTTC. It yields the protein CAGRPSGSSYEQYF. The complete variable domain, with remaining parts taken from reference TRBV11-2 and TRBJ2-7, reads EAGVAQSPRYKIIEKRQSVAFWCNPISGHATLYWYQQILGQGPKLLIQFQNNGVVDDSQLPKDRFSAERLKGVDSTLKIQPAKLEDSAVYLCAGRPSGSSYEQYFGPGTRLTVT.

Regarding this clonotype: The junction departs from the called germline gene at one end, perhaps through a read error. The chain couples TRBV5-5 to TRBJ2-1; D not resolved. The CDR3 extends over 14 amino acids. Germline V gene sequence: CDR1 SGHKS, CDR2 YYEKEE (reference sequence). CDR3 in DNA: TGTGTCAGCAGCTTGGTTGGCCGAGCGAATAAGCAGTTCTTC. This encodes CVSSLVGRANKQFF.

A note on this clonotype: With a much larger clone just one base away, this may be a read error. The chain uses TRBV6-5 and TRBJ1-1; D gene unclear. Germline CDR1 is MNHEY and CDR2 is SVGAGI. The CDR3 covers 15 residues. This chain's CDR3 is CASRYSMFVNTEAFF. CDR3 nucleotides: TGTGCCAGCAGATACTCGATGTTTGTGAACACTGAAGCTTTCTTT.

Remarks on this clonotype: This is likely a read error, given that the CDR3 carries no conserved phenylalanine or tryptophan at its end. V is TRBV29-1 and J is TRBJ1-5, with D possibly being TRBD1 (6 bases). Germline values: CDR1 SQVTM, CDR2 ANQGSEA. The V end lost 6 bases, the J end lost 6 bases, and 12 bases lay between the germline ends. The CDR3 is 12 residues long. The CDR3: CSVGGSGQPQHL. The CDR3 DNA is TGCAGCGTCGGGGGCTCGGGTCAGCCCCAGCATCTT.

This clonotype was counted ten times or more. CDR3 sequence (DNA): TGCGCCAGCAGCCCCGGACTAGCGGGAGTCCATGAGCAGTTCTTC. Translating gives CASSPGLAGVHEQFF. V gene TRBV4-3 combines with J gene TRBJ2-1, with 13 bases lining up with TRBD2. Germline V gene lookup returns CDR1 LGHNA and CDR2 YSLEER. CDR3 size: 15 residues. J lost 8 bases, V lost 4 bases, and 5 bases had no gene match.

This chain links TRBV5-4 with TRBJ2-1; 9 bases match TRBD2. The CDR3 is 15 residues long. The junction had 3 bases not matched to a gene; V was cut back by 1 base and J by 4 bases. Germline V gives CDR1 SGHNT, CDR2 YYREEE (reference sequence). CDR3 amino acids: CASSLRLAEYNEQFF. CDR3 coding DNA: TGTGCCAGCAGCTTGCGACTAGCGGAATACAATGAGCAGTTCTTC.

This clonotype came up once. V is TRBV4-1 and J is TRBJ1-1; D unclear. V was cut by 5 bases and J by 1 base, with 14 bases left in between. The germline CDR1 and CDR2 sequences are MGHRA and YSYEKL. The CDR3 sequence is 15 residues long. The CDR3 here is CASSKNTRGNTEAFF. DNA for the CDR3: TGCGCCAGCAGCAAGAATACCCGGGGGAACACTGAAGCTTTCTTT.

This clonotype was observed a single time. A much larger clone differs by one base, so this may be a read error. Without the conserved terminal phenylalanine or tryptophan, this CDR3 likely stems from a read error. The chain links TRBV6-1 to TRBJ2-5; tentative D call: TRBD2 (5 bases). In germline, CDR1 is MNHNS, CDR2 SASEGT. The CDR3 sequence is 14 residues long. V lost 4 bases and J lost 5, with 14 bases in between. CDR3 nucleotides: TGTGCCAGCAGTGCCGGGGATCCGACTGAGACCCAGTACATC. It is translated as CASSAGDPTETQYI.

Worth noting for this clonotype: The junction departs from germline at one end; a sequencing error may be responsible. The V gene is TRBV11-1, the J gene TRBJ2-3; TRBD1 or TRBD2 may be the D gene (5 bases each). Looked up from germline, CDR1 is SGHAT and CDR2 is FQDESV (reference sequence). The CDR3 sequence is 14 residues long. The DNA for the CDR3 is TGTGCCAGCAGCGGCAGGTACCGAGGGGATACGCAATATTTT. It specifies CASSGRYRGDTQYF.

This chain links TRBV24-1 with TRBJ2-1; no clear D gene. CDR1 and CDR2 (germline): KGHDR, SFDVKD. The V end lost 4 bases, the J end lost 6 bases, and 12 bases lay between the germline ends. The CDR3 runs to 14 residues. Here the CDR3 reads CATSETARGNEQFF. CDR3 DNA: TGTGCCACCAGTGAAACCGCCAGAGGCAATGAGCAGTTCTTC.

V is TRBV10-2 and J is TRBJ2-1; 9 bases align to TRBD2. This CDR3 spans 14 amino acids. With V trimmed by 2 bases and J by 9 bases, 5 bases remained unmatched. From germline, CDR1 is WSHSY and CDR2 SAAADI. The CDR3 DNA sequence: TGCGCCAGCAGTGAGCTAGCGGGAATGGCTGAGCAGTTCTTC. Protein: CASSELAGMAEQFF.